This T cell receptor (beta chain) is from a study of cytomegalovirus exposure and HLA in healthy donors. The primer mix had 60 Vbeta and 13 Jbeta primers. The protocol was immunoSEQ multiplex PCR, while the TCRdb copy is restricted to in-frame clones and leaves out a portion. The sample holds approximately 110,000 clones, about four fifths seen once. J lost 9 bases, V lost 4 bases, and 2 bases had no gene match. This CDR3 has 12 residues. Study-wide points: As a later analysis showed, several of the most significant clusters appeared to be linked to common viral pathogens.

Concerning this clone: Its antigen is not known.

The chain links TRBV23-1 to TRBJ2-1; TRBD1 matches at 8 bases. TRBV23-1 carries the ORF label, with uncertain function. The TCR sequence derives from a man aged 35-49 years in good health and CMV-seronegative. Material for sequencing was PBMCs. The CDR3 protein is CASSPGGGEQFF. The DNA for the CDR3 is TGCGCCAGCAGTCCAGGGGGCGGTGAGCAGTTCTTC.